The following is a T cell receptor (beta chain) sequence with its context. What it binds is unknown. Method: immunoSEQ multiplex PCR; TCRdb's copy keeps in-frame clones and lacks some. The data show some 2,400,000 clones, under 97% seen once. This entry comes from a study of shared clonotypes between healthy human individuals. Whole-study results and caveats: Shared clonotypes: roughly 5% naive CD4, about 4% naive CD8, about 2.2% memory CD4, more than 0.3% memory CD8.

V shed 5 bases, J shed 7 bases, and the junction held 4 bases outside the gene matches. CDR3 size: 15 residues. Germline V gene data show CDR1 as SGHAT and CDR2 as FQNNGV. This TCR was recovered from a man in his late teens or twenties in good health. Sequenced material: naive CD4+ T cells sorted from blood. Subset given: CD45RA+ positively selected. V and J are TRBV11-2 and TRBJ2-1; 14 bases match TRBD2. CDR3 loop: CASSVGLAGANEQFF. Here the CDR3 DNA reads TGTGCCAGCAGCGTGGGACTAGCGGGAGCAAATGAGCAGTTCTTC.